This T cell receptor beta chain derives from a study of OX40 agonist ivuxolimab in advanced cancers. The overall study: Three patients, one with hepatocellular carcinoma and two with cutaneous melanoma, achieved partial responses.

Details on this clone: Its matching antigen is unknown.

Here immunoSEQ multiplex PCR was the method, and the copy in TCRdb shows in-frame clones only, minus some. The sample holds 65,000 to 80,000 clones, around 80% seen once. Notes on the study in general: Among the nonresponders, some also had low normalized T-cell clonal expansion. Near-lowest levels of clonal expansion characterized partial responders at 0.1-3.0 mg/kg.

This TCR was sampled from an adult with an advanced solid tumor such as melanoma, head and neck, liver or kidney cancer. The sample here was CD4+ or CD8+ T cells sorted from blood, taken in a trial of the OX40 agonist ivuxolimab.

This chain's CDR3 is CASSGASTDTQYF. In DNA form, the CDR3 reads TGTGCCAGCAGCGGCGCAAGCACAGATACGCAGTATTTT. The V and J genes are TRBV9 and TRBJ2-3; D not certain. In germline, CDR1 is SGDLS, CDR2 YYNGEE. CDR3 length: 13 amino acids. V lost 3 bases and J 0 bases, leaving 5 bases between the germline ends.